This T cell receptor (beta chain) was observed in a study of T-cell memory formation after mild COVID-19. This clonotype was counted a few times. The antigen is unknown. Study-level findings and limits: Pre-infection memory held some responding clones, suggesting pre-existing cross-reactive T cells responded. From day 15 to 85, contracting clones were balanced between CD4 and CD8, whereas later expanders leaned toward CD4+.

The CDR3 extends over 16 amino acids. CDR1 is LGHNA, CDR2 YNFKEQ, per germline. The V and J ends lost 0 bases and 4 bases respectively, with 12 bases between them. TCRdb analysed the 5' RACE reads with MiXCR anew, one entry per CDR3 protein. The sample has roughly 600,000 distinct CDR3 sequences, more than 15% seen once. The sequenced material came from PBMCs or a T cell subset sorted from them (not recorded which). The rearrangement joins TRBV4-2 to TRBJ2-2; weak D call: TRBD2 (7 bases). This TCR came from an adult woman who had mild COVID-19 (a few samples of this study predate the infection). Cell type and time point are not known. The CDR3, as DNA: TGTGCCAGCAGCCAAGAATCCGGGGGGCGCACCGGGGAGCTGTTTTTT. Translating gives CASSQESGGRTGELFF.